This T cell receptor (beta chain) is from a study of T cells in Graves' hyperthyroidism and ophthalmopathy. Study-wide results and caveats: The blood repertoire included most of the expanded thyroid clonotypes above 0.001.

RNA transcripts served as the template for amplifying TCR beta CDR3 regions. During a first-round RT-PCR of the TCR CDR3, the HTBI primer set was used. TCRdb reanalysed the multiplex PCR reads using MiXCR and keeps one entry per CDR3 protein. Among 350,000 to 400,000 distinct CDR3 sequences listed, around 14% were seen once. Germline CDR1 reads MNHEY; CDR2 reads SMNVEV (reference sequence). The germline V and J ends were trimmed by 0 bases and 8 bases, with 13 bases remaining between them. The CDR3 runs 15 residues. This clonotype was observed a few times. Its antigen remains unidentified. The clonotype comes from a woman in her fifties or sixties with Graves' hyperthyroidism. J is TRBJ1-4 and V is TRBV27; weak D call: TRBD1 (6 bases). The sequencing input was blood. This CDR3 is CASSLSGRGHEKLFF. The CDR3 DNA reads TGTGCCAGCAGTTTATCGGGCAGGGGTCACGAAAAACTGTTTTTT.